A selection of T cell receptor beta chains follows, all from one sample in a study of shared clonotypes between healthy human individuals. TCRdb's table, derived via immunoSEQ multiplex PCR, lists solely in-frame clones and lacks some. The sample holds approximately 1.4 million clones; approximately 98% are singletons and the top ten take approximately 0.45%. The material sequenced was naive CD4+ T cells sorted from blood. These receptors were obtained from a man younger than 45 in good health. Both conserved end residues are part of each CDR3. Clone size is given for some rows only: seen once, a few or many times, or a class if the clone is expanded.

j_call v_call clone_size cdr3_aa
TRBJ1-5 TRBV6-1 . CASSGEYSNQPQHF
TRBJ2-7 TRBV4-1 . CASSQELWEGHIIYEQYF
TRBJ2-7 TRBV27 . CASSLSARGYEQYF
TRBJ2-5 TRBV2 . CASSEDLGETQYF
TRBJ1-3 TRBV27 . CASSPLDRIGNTIYF
TRBJ2-1 TRBV5-4 . CASSAGRTSGIYNEQFF
TRBJ2-1 TRBV7-7 . CASSPRAGLAGRDEQFF
TRBJ1-2 TRBV6-1 . CASRDRGRHYGYTF
TRBJ2-3 TRBV18 . CASSPLLTSGNTDTQYF
TRBJ2-7 TRBV9 . CASSLDRISHEQYF
TRBJ2-3 TRBV7-3 . CASSLSDTQYF
TRBJ2-7 TRBV5-4 . CASSSTPSYEQYF
TRBJ2-5 TRBV5-1 . CASSSSGGRETQYF
TRBJ2-1 TRBV7-9 . CASKEVHRSGGEQFF
TRBJ2-1 TRBV4-3 . CASSQLAGGGQFF
TRBJ1-5 TRBV5-6 . CASSRGLINQPQHF
TRBJ2-1 TRBV10-1 . CASSPGLAALTTYNEQFF
TRBJ2-7 TRBV5-5 . CASSLRTSDSYEQYF
TRBJ2-5 TRBV4-3 once CASSQEFTSGRAGGETQYF
TRBJ2-2 TRBV29-1 . CSVDKGTSGMNTGELFF
TRBJ2-1 TRBV29-1 once CSVPGGTQPDNEQFF
TRBJ2-1 TRBV5-4 . CASSLSGSSYNEQFF
TRBJ2-7 TRBV5-1 . CASSLPGSSYEQYF
TRBJ2-1 TRBV29-1 . CSVDPGPEQFF
TRBJ2-7 TRBV7-9 . CASSLEASGRIGSSYEQYF
TRBJ1-2 TRBV5-6 . CASSLAGLYHYGYTF
TRBJ2-4 TRBV7-9 . CASSLAEAKNIQYF
TRBJ2-1 TRBV5-1 . CASSSMGGHSSYNEQFF